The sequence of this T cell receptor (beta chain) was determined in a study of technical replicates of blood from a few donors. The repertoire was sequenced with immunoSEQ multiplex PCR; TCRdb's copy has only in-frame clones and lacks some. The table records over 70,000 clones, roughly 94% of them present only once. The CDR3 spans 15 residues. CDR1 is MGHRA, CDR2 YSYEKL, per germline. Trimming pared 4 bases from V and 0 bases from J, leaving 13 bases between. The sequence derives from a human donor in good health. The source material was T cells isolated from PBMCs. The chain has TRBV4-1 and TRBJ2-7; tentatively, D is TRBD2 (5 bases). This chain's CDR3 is CASSPRGAASYEQYF. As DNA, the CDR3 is TGCGCCAGCAGCCCCCGGGGAGCGGCCTCCTACGAGCAGTACTTC.